The present T cell receptor (beta chain) was sequenced within a study of response to subunit inactivated influenza vaccine. MiXCR was run by TCRdb on the RT-PCR reads, yielding one entry per CDR3 protein. The top ten hold roughly 10% of the sample, which has hundreds of thousands of distinct CDR3 sequences, around 18% seen once. Findings of the study overall: It was suggested by the authors that few new T cells are recruited by each seasonal influenza vaccination.

CDR3 length: 15 amino acids. CDR1 MDHEN and CDR2 SYDVKM come from the germline V gene. Trimming removed 5 bases from V and 6 bases from J; junction bases left unmatched: 10. Details on this clonotype: Its matching antigen is unknown.

This receptor was taken from a man aged 50-60 years who received an inactivated influenza vaccine. The sample was PBMCs from blood, taken more than 4 days after vaccination. J is TRBJ1-2 and V is TRBV28; TRBD1 aligns across 9 bases. CDR3: CASSPMGQGWDGYTF. In DNA, the CDR3 is TGTGCCAGCAGTCCTATGGGACAGGGCTGGGATGGCTACACCTTC.